The clone carrying this T cell receptor beta chain was observed a handful of times. These data originate in a study of Graves' ophthalmopathy and Graves' hyperthyroidism. The authors amplified TCR beta CDR3 regions, and they did so from RNA transcripts for repertoire sequencing. Second-round multiplex PCR came after a first-round RT-PCR that employed HTBI primers. TCRdb called the multiplex PCR reads again in MiXCR, with one record for every CDR3 protein. The data contain hundreds of thousands of distinct CDR3 sequences, under 50% of them singletons. The receptor was isolated from an adult man with Graves' ophthalmopathy. Sequencing input: peripheral blood.

The CDR3 coding sequence is TGTGCCAGCAGCCACAGACTCTCAAGGGCTCGGGGCTACACCTTC. Translation gives CASSHRLSRARGYTF. V gene TRBV13 combines with J gene TRBJ1-2, with unresolved D. The CDR3 length is 15 residues. The germline CDR1 and CDR2 sequences are PRHDT and FYEKMQ (reference sequence). Trimming left V 5 bases short and J 8 bases short, with 21 bases between.